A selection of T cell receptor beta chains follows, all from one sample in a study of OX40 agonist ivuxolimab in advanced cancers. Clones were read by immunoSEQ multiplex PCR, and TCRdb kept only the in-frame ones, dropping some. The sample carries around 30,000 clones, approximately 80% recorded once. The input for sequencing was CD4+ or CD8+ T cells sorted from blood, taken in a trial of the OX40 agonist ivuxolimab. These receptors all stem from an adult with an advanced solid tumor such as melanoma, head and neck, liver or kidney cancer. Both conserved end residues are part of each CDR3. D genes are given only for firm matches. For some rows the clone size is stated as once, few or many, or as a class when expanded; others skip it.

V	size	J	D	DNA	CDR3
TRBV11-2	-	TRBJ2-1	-	TGTGCCAGCAGCTCCCAAGGGCACACTGAGCAGTTCTTC	CASSSQGHTEQFF
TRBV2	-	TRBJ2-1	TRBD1	TGTGCCAGCAGCCCCTTCGGGACAGGGGGCGGCGGCGAGGGTGAGCAGTTCTTC	CASSPFGTGGGGEGEQFF
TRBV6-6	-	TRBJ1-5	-	TGTGCCAGCAGTTACAGGGGTAGCAATCAGCCCCAGCATTTT	CASSYRGSNQPQHF
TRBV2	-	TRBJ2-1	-	TGTGCCAGCACCGAAGGTGTTTACAATGAGCAGTTCTTC	CASTEGVYNEQFF
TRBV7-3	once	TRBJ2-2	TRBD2	TGTGCCAGCAGCTTTGGCGGGAGGGCCACCGGGGAGCTGTTTTTT	CASSFGGRATGELFF
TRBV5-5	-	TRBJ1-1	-	TGTGCCAGCAGCTTCCGAGCAGCGGGGCAGAACACTGAAGCTTTCTTT	CASSFRAAGQNTEAFF
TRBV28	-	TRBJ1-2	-	TGTGCCAGCAGTTCTGCTCAGAATAACTATGGCTACACCTTC	CASSSAQNNYGYTF
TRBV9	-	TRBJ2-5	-	TGTGCCAGCAGCGTAGTGAGCCCTCAAGAGACCCAGTACTTC	CASSVVSPQETQYF
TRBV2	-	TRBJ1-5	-	TGTGCCAGCAGTGTAGGGGATCGTCAGCCCCAGCATTTT	CASSVGDRQPQHF
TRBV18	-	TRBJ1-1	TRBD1	TGTGCCAGCTCACCAATTGTACCGGGACAGGGGAACACTGAAGCTTTCTTT	CASSPIVPGQGNTEAFF
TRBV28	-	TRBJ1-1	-	TGTGCCAGCAGTTTGGGACACGCGAACACTGAAGCTTTCTTT	CASSLGHANTEAFF
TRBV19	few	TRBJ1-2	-	TGTGCCAGCATCGACAGAACTAACTATGGCTACACCTTC	CASIDRTNYGYTF
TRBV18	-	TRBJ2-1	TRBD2	TGTGCCAGCTCACCGGCCCCTAGCGGAGTTTACAATGAGCAGTTCTTC	CASSPAPSGVYNEQFF
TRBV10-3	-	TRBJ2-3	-	TGTGCCATCGGGGGTAACACAGATACGCAGTATTTT	CAIGGNTDTQYF
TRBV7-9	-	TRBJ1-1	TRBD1	TGTGCCAGCAGCTTGGACAGGGGACAAGCTTTCTTT	CASSLDRGQAFF
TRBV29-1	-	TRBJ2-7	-	TGCAGCGTTGAACCAGGGGGAGGCTACGAGCAGTACTTC	CSVEPGGGYEQYF
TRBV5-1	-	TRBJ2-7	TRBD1	TGCGCCAGCAGCTTTGAGACAGGGCACCTCTACGAGCAGTACTTC	CASSFETGHLYEQYF
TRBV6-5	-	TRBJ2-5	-	TGTGCCAGCAGTTTCTCTGGGGAGACCCAGTACTTC	CASSFSGETQYF
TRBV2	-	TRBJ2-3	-	TGTGCCAGCAGTGAAGCCTCGAGGGTGGGTACGCAGTATTTT	CASSEASRVGTQYF
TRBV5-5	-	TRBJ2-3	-	TGTGCCAGCAGTTCCCCCACGGGGAGCACAGATACGCAGTATTTT	CASSSPTGSTDTQYF
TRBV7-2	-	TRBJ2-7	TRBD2	TGTGCCAGCAGCTTAGTGGCGGGAGGGGCGGGCGAGCAGTACTTC	CASSLVAGGAGEQYF
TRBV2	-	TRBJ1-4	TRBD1	TGTGCCAGCAGGGGACAGGGGGTGGAAAAACTGTTTTTT	CASRGQGVEKLFF
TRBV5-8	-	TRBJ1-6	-	TGTGCCAGCAGCTTCGCCCGCGGCGGATCACCCCTCCACTTT	CASSFARGGSPLHF
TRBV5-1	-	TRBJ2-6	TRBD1	TGCGCCAGCAGCTGGCAGGGACAGGGGGCGGCTGGGGCCAACGTCCTGACTTTC	CASSWQGQGAAGANVLTF
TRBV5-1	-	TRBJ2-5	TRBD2	TGCGCCAGCAGCCCGAGCGGGGGTAAAGAAGAGACCCAGTACTTC	CASSPSGGKEETQYF
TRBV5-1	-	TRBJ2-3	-	TGCGCCAGCAGCTTCGGCCTCCCCGCAGATACGCAGTATTTT	CASSFGLPADTQYF
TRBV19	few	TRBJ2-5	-	TGTGCCAGTAGTCGACACGGAATAGAAGAGACCCAGTACTTC	CASSRHGIEETQYF
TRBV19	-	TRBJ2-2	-	TGTGCCAGTAGTATAGGGGGGACGGCCGGGGAGCTGTTTTTT	CASSIGGTAGELFF
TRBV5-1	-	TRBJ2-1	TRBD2	TGCGCCAGCAGCTTGCCCGGGACTAGCGGAGGCGATGAGCAGTTCTTC	CASSLPGTSGGDEQFF
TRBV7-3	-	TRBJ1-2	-	TGTGCCAGCAGCTTAGACGGGAGCTATGGCTACACCTTC	CASSLDGSYGYTF
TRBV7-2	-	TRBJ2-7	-	TGTGCCAGCAGCTTAGAACGCGGGATTGAGCAGTACTTC	CASSLERGIEQYF
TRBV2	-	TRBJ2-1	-	TGTGCCAGCAGCCTACAGGGTAATGAGCAGTTCTTC	CASSLQGNEQFF
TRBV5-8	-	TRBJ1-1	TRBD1	TGTGCCAGCAGCCTCGGACAGGGACTCACTGAAGCTTTCTTT	CASSLGQGLTEAFF
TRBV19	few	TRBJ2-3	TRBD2	TGTGCCAGTAGCGGGGGGAAAGATACGCAGTATTTT	CASSGGKDTQYF
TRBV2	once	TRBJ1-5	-	TGTGCCAGCAGACAGGAGAATCAGCCCCAGCATTTT	CASRQENQPQHF
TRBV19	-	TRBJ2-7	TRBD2	TGTGCCAGTAGTATAGCCATAGCGGGGGGCGTTCCCTACGAGCAGTACTTC	CASSIAIAGGVPYEQYF
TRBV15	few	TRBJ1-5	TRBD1	TGTGCCACCAGCAGAGCAGGGGGAGGACAGCCCCAGCATTTT	CATSRAGGGQPQHF
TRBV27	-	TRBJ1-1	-	TGTGCCAGCAGTCCCAGGACATTGAACACTGAAGCTTTCTTT	CASSPRTLNTEAFF
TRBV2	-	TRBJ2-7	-	TGTGCCAGCAGTGAAAGGAACGAGCAGTACTTC	CASSERNEQYF
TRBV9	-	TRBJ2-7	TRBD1	TGTGCCAGCAGCGTTGGAACAGGGGGCGAGCAGTACTTC	CASSVGTGGEQYF
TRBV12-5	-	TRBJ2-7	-	TGTGCTAGTGGTTTGTATACAGGGTCCCCTCTCTACGAGCAGTACTTC	CASGLYTGSPLYEQYF
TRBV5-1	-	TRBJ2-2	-	TGCGCCAGCAGCTTGGCCCCAAGAATTAACACCGGGGAGCTGTTTTTT	CASSLAPRINTGELFF
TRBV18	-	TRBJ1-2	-	TGTGCCAGCTCACGTTCTCAGGGTATAGATGGCTACACCTTC	CASSRSQGIDGYTF
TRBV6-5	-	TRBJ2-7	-	TGTGCCAGCAGTTACTCGAGAGGCACCTACGAGCAGTACTTC	CASSYSRGTYEQYF
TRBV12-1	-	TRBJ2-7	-	TGTGCCAGCAGCCAGGCGGGGGTAAACTACGAGCAGTACTTC	CASSQAGVNYEQYF
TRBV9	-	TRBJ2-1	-	TGTGCCAGCAGCGTAGAATCGTCCAGGGAGCAGTTCTTC	CASSVESSREQFF
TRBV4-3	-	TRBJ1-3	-	TGCGCCAGCAGCCAAGATCGCGTCGGTGACACCATATATTTT	CASSQDRVGDTIYF
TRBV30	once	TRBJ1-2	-	TGTGCCTGGACCAAAATATCCAGAAACTATGGCTACACCTTC	CAWTKISRNYGYTF
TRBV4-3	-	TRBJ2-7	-	TGCGCCAGCAGCCAAGATTGGCAGGATTCTTACGAGCAGTACTTC	CASSQDWQDSYEQYF
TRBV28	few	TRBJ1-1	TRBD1	TGTGCCAGCAGTTCGGGACAGGCTAACACTGAAGCTTTCTTT	CASSSGQANTEAFF
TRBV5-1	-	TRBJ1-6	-	TGCGCCAGCAGCTTGAGGGCACCCGCGGCGGATTCACCCCTCCACTTT	CASSLRAPAADSPLHF
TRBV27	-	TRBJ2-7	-	TGTGCCAGCAGCAACCTTATAGGGGGCGAGCAGTACTTC	CASSNLIGGEQYF
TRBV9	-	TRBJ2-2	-	TGTGCCAGCAGCGTGGCTCCCGGCACCGGGGAGCTGTTTTTT	CASSVAPGTGELFF
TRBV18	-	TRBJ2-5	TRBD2	TGTGCCAGCTCACCACCCAGCGGGGGGACCGAGACCCAGTACTTC	CASSPPSGGTETQYF
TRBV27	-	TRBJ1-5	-	TGTGCCAGCCGGTTGACGGGCAATCAGCCCCAGCATTTT	CASRLTGNQPQHF
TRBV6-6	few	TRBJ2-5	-	TGTGCCAGCAGTTCCGACCCAGGGGCAGAGACCCAGTACTTC	CASSSDPGAETQYF
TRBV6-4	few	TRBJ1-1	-	TGTGCCAGCAGTGTTTCCGTGAACACTGAAGCTTTCTTT	CASSVSVNTEAFF
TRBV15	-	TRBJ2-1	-	TGTGCCACCAGCAGAGATCAGGCCTACTCCTACAATGAGCAGTTCTTC	CATSRDQAYSYNEQFF
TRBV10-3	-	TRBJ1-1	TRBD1	TGTGCCATCAGCGCCCGACAGGGAAGAGGGAACACTGAAGCTTTCTTT	CAISARQGRGNTEAFF